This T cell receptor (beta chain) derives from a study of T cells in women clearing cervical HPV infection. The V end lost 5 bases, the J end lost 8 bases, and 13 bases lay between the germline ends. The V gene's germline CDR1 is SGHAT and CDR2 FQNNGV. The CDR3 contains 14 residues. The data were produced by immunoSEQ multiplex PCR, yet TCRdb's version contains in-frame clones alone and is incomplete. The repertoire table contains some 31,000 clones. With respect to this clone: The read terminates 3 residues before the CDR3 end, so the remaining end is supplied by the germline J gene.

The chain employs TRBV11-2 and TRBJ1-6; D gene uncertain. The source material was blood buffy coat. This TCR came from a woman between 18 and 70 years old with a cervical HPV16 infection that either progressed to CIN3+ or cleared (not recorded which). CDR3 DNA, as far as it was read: TGTGCCAGCAGCCTACTCGTCTTGGATTCACCC. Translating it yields CASSLLVLDSP. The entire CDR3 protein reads CASSLLVLDSPLHF.